This T cell receptor beta chain was identified in a study of blood T cells in healthy people across ages (dated by TCRdb to about 2015). About the full investigation: In model experiments, roughly one uniquely barcoded TCR beta cDNA molecule per two T cells was captured by template switching. Age-related changes in TCR beta repertoire diversity were measured in the study by deep sequencing normalized with unique cDNA molecular identifiers. Four age groups were formed from the donors: young (average about 15 years), middle-aged (roughly 38), aged (more than 55) and long-lived (about 75). To avoid experimental bias, donors of different ages were randomly spread across the sequencing lanes. Using the same blood draw, the study looked at two additional independent replicas of 1 million unique cDNA reads for two donors, one aged 18 to 29 and the other aged 80 or older. Study-wide findings and limitations: Estimates of total diversity from one million sequenced T cells were regarded as lower bounds and underestimates. Since profiling was done on bulk unsorted PBMCs, naive and antigen-experienced compartments could not be conclusively compared. Observed TCR beta diversity per million T cells fell roughly linearly with age, and a significant reduction was already apparent by age roughly 40. There was a strong correlation between observed TCR beta diversity and the percentage of naive T cells measured by flow cytometry. The CMV infection status of donors was not known, potentially confounding age-related changes in expanded clonotypes. Compared with the aged group, the long-lived group had more naive CD4+ T cells, fewer expanded clones and increased TCR diversity, suggesting age selection.

The germline V gene encodes CDR1 SEHNR and CDR2 FQNEAQ (reference sequence). The germline V and J ends show losses of 1 base and 4 bases respectively, and no gene match explains 14 bases of the junction. Including cysteine and phenylalanine, the CDR3 has 18 amino acids. Only the CDR3 DNA stays, 54 bases, in frame from base 1. The table lists this clonotype with a few counts. Its specific antigen is unknown. Base qualities are not provided; no much larger clone lies one nucleotide away. The 35 to 40 donors, aged roughly 6 to 100 years, were systemically healthy Caucasian individuals from Russia. Each donor gave 8 to 10 milliliters of peripheral blood, drawn into EDTA-treated Vacutainer tubes. PBMCs were isolated by Ficoll-Paque density-gradient centrifugation, with at least 7 million obtained per sample. Total RNA was extracted from PBMCs with Trizol reagent, with at least 6 micrograms obtained per sample. Naive CD45RAhigh/CD27high T cell percentages were measured by flow cytometry on a PBMC aliquot from every donor.

Receptor amplification or capture employed 5' RACE. Instrument used: Illumina HiSeq 2500. The second PCR ran for about 6 to 12 cycles and used a J-beta primer mix along with a sample-barcoded 5' primer. A template-switch 5' adaptor carrying 12 random nucleotides introduced a unique molecular identifier onto each TCR beta cDNA molecule. Each sample yielded at least 3 million CDR3-containing paired-end reads. First-strand cDNA was synthesized from all RNA with the Mint cDNA synthesis kit, primed by a TRBC-specific oligonucleotide. Following uracil-DNA glycosylase treatment, a first 18-cycle PCR with universal primers M1SS and BC2_uni_R was performed on all cDNA. Processing in the source paper ran as follows. For normalization, 1 million high-quality reads were randomly selected from each sample, with every read carrying a distinct molecular identifier. Reads sharing molecular identifiers were discarded rather than binned into consensus sequences. MiTCR, set to a Q25 quality threshold and the strictest error-elimination algorithm, was used for CDR3 identification, clonotype clustering and error correction. Lower-bound total TCR beta diversity was estimated with a nonparametric unseen species model using Euler transformation. TCRdb took the public reads, trimmed them with fastp at Q25, ran MiXCR for clone calling and kept in-frame beta chains. Entries are consolidated by CDR3 protein sequence, retaining the most common genes and DNA. V and J calls and clone size were set by TCRdb, not the authors. The sample yields some 900,000 distinct CDR3 sequences; around 26% were counted once. The ten largest clones capture approximately 15% of the sample.

The chain employs TRBV7-9 and TRBJ2-5; a stretch of 8 junction bases matches TRBD2. The TCR sequence derives from a woman older than 75 in good health. Sequenced material: blood. Here the CDR3 is given as CASSLEYLGSGAGETQYF. The sequenced DNA is TGTGCCAGCAGCTTAGAATATTTGGGTAGCGGGGCAGGAGAGACCCAGTACTTC.